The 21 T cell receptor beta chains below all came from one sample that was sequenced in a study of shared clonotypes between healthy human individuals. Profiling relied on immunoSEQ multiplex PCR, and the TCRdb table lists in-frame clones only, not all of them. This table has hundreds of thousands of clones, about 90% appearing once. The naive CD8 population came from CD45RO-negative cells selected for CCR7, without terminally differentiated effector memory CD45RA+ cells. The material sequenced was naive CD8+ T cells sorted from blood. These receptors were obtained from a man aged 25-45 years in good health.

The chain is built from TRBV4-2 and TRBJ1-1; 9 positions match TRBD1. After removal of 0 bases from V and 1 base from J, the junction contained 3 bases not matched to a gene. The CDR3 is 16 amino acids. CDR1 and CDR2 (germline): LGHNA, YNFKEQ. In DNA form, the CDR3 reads TGTGCCAGCAGCCAAGAGTTGGGACAGGGGAACACTGAAGCTTTCTTT. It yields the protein CASSQELGQGNTEAFF.

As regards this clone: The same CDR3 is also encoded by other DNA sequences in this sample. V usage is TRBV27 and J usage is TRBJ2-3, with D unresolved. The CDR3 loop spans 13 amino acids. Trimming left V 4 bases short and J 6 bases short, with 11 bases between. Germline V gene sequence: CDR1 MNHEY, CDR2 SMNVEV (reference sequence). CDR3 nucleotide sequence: TGTGCCAGCAGTTCGGAAATAACGGATACGCAGTATTTT. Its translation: CASSSEITDTQYF.

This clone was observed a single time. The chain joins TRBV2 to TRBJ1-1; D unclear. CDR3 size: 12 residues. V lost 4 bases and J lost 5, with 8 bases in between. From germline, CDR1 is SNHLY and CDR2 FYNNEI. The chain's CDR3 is CASSGSVTEAFF. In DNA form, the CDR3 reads TGTGCCAGCAGTGGGAGTGTTACTGAAGCTTTCTTT.

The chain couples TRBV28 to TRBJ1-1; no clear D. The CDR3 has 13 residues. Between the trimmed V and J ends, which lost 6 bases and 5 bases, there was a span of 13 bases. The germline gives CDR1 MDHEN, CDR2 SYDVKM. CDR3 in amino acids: CASRQVGSTEAFF. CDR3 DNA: TGTGCCAGCAGGCAGGTAGGGTCGACTGAAGCTTTCTTT.

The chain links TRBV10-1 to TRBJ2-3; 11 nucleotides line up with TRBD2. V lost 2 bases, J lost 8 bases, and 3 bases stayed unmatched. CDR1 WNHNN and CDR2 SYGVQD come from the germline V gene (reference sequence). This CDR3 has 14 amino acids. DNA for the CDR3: TGCGCCAGCAGTGAGCTAGCGGGAGGTCGTACGCAGTATTTT. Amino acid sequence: CASSELAGGRTQYF.

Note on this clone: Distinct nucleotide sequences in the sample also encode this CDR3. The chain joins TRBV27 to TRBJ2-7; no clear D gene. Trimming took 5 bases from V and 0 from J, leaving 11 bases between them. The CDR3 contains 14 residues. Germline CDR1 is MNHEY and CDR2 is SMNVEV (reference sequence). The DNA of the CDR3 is TGTGCCAGCAGTCCTCGGACGGGCTCCTACGAGCAGTACTTC. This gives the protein CASSPRTGSYEQYF.

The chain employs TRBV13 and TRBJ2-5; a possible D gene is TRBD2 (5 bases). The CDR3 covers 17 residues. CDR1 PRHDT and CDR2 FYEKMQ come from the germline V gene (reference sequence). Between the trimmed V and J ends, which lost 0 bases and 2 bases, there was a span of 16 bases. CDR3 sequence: CASSLGEGSDGQETQYF. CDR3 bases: TGTGCCAGCAGCTTAGGCGAAGGGAGTGACGGGCAAGAGACCCAGTACTTC.

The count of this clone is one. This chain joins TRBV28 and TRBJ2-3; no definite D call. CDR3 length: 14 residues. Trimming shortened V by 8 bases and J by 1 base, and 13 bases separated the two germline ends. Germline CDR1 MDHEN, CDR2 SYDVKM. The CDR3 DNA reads TGTGCCAGCGACCGACCCGGTGGCACAGATACGCAGTATTTT. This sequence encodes CASDRPGGTDTQYF. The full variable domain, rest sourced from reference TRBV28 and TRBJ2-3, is DVKVTQSSRYLVKRTGEKVFLECVQDMDHENMFWYRQDPGLGLRLIYFSYDVKMKEKGDIPEGYSVSREKKERFSLILESASTNQTSMYLCASDRPGGTDTQYFGPGTRLTVL.

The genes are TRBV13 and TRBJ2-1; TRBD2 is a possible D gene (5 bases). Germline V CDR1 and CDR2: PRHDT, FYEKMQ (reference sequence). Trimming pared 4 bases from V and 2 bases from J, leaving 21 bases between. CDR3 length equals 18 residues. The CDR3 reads CASSSDPEGRGAYNEQFF. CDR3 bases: TGTGCCAGCAGCTCCGACCCCGAAGGTCGGGGTGCCTACAATGAGCAGTTCTTC.

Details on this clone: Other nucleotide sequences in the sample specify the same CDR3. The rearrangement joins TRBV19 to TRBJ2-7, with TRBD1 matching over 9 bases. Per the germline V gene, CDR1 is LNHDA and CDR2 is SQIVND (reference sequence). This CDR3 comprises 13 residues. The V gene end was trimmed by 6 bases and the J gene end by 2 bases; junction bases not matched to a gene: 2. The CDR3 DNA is TGTGCCAGTAGAGGACAGGGGACCTACGAGCAGTACTTC. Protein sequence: CASRGQGTYEQYF.

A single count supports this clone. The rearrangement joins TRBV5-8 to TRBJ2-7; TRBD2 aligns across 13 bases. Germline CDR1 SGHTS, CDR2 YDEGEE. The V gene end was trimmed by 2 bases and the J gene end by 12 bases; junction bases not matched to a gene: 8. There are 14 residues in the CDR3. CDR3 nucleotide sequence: TGTGCCAGCAGCTTCGGGACTAGCGGGACGCCTCGGTACTTC. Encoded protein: CASSFGTSGTPRYF.

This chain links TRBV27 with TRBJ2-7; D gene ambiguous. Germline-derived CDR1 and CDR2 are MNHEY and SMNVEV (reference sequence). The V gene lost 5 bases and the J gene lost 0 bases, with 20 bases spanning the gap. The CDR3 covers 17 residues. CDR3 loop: CASSPLVQTRSSYEQYF. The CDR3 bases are TGTGCCAGCAGTCCCTTAGTACAGACAAGAAGCTCCTACGAGCAGTACTTC.

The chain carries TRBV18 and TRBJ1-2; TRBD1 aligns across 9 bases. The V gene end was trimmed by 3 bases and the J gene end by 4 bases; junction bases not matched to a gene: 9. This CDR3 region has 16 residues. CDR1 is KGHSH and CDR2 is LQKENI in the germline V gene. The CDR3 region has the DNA TGTGCCAGCTCACCGAAACTTGGGACAGGGACCTATGGCTACACCTTC. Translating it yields CASSPKLGTGTYGYTF.

CDR3: CASSDNDREVVEQYF. The DNA of the CDR3 is TGTGCCAGCAGCGACAACGACAGGGAGGTGGTAGAGCAGTACTTC. This sequence joins TRBV7-9 and TRBJ2-7; maybe TRBD1 (7 bases). The CDR3 is 15 residues long. The V gene's germline CDR1 is SEHNR and CDR2 FQNEAQ (reference sequence). V lost 5 bases to trimming and J lost 7 bases, with 21 bases between them.

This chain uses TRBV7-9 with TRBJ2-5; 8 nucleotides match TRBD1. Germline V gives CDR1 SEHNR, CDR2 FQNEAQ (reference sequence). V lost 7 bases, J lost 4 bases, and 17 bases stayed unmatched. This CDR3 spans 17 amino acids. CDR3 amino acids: CASTSDRGFGVAETQYF. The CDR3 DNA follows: TGTGCCAGCACCTCCGACAGGGGATTTGGCGTTGCAGAGACCCAGTACTTC.

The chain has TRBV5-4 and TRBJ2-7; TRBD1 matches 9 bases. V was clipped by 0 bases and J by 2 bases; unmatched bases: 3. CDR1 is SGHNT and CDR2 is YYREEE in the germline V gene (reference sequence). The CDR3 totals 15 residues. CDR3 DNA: TGTGCCAGCAGCTTGGCCCGGACAGGGGCCTACGAGCAGTACTTC. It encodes CASSLARTGAYEQYF.

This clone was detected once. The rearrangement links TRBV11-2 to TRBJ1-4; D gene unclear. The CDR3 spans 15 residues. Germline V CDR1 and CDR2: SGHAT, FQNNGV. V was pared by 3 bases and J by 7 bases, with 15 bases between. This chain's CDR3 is CASSLWGEEGEKLFF. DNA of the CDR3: TGTGCCAGCAGCTTGTGGGGAGAGGAGGGTGAAAAACTGTTTTTT.

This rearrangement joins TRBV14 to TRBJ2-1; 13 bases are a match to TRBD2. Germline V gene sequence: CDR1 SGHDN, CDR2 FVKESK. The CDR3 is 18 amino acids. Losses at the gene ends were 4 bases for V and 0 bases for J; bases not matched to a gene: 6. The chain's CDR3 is CASSPRLAGGRSYNEQFF. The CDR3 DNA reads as TGTGCCAGCAGCCCTCGACTAGCGGGAGGCCGCTCCTACAATGAGCAGTTCTTC.

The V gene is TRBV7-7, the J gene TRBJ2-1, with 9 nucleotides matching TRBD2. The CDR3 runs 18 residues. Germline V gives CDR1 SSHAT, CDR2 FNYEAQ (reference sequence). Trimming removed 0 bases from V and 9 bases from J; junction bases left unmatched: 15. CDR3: CASSLALAGPDVLGEQFF. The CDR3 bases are TGTGCCAGCAGCTTAGCTCTAGCGGGACCCGATGTTCTTGGTGAGCAGTTCTTC.

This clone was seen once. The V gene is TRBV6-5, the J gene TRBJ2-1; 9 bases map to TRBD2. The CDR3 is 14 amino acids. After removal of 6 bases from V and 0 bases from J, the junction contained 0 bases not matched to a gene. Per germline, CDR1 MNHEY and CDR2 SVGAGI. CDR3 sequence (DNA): TGTGCCAGCAGGCGGGGGGGCTCCTACAATGAGCAGTTCTTC. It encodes CASRRGGSYNEQFF.

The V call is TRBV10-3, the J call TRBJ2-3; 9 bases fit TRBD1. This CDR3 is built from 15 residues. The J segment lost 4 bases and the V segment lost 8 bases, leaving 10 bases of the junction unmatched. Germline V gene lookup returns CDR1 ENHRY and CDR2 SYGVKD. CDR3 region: CAIRTAGQGADTQYF. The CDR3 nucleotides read TGTGCCATCCGAACGGCGGGACAGGGTGCAGATACGCAGTATTTT.